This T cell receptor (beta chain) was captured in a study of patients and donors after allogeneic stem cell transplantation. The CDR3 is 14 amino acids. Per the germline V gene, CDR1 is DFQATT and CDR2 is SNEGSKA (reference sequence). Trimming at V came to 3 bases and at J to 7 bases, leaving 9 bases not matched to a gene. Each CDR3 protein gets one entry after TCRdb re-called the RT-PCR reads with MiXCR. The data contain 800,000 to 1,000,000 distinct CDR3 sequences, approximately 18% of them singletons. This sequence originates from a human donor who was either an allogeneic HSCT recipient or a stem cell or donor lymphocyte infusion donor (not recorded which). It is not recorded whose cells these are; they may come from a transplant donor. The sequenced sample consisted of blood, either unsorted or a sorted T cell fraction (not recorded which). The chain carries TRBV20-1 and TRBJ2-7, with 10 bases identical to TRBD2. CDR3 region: CSASPSGGAREQYF. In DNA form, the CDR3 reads TGCAGTGCTAGTCCGAGCGGGGGGGCGAGAGAGCAGTACTTC.